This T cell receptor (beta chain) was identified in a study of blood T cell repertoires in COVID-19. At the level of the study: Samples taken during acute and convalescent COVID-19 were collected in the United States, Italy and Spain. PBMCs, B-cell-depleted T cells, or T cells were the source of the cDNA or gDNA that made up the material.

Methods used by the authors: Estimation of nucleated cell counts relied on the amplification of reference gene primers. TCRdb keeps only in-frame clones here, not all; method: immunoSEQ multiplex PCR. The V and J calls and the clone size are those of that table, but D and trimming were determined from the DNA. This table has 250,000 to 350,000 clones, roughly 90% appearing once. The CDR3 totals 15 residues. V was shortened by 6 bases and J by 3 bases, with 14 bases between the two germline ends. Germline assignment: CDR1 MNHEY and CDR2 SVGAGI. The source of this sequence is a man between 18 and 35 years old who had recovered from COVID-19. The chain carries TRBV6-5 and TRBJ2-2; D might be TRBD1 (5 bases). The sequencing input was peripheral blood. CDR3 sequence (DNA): TGTGCCAGCAGAAGACAGCCGGGTGACACCGGGGAGCTGTTTTTT. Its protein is CASRRQPGDTGELFF.